These 18 T cell receptor beta chains originate from one sample sequenced in a study of blood T cell repertoires in COVID-19. Assay: immunoSEQ multiplex PCR; the TCRdb copy retains only in-frame clones and omits some. The data show about 280,000 clones, 83% seen once. Sequencing was carried out using peripheral blood. The receptors stem from a woman aged 45-65 years who had recovered from COVID-19.

The chain links TRBV1 to TRBJ1-5. TRBV1 counts as a pseudogene. The CDR3 runs to 15 residues. The CDR3: CTSSQVPGLNQPQHF. In nucleotides, the CDR3 is TGCACCAGCAGCCAAGTCCCGGGACTAAATCAGCCCCAGCATTTT.

V usage is TRBV19 and J usage is TRBJ1-4; 8 positions agree with TRBD1. This CDR3 has 18 residues. CDR1 LNHDA and CDR2 SQIVND come from the germline V gene (reference sequence). Trimming cost V 0 bases and J 5 bases; bases outside gene matches: 11. CDR3 residues: CASSIDSYGQGLNEKLFF. The CDR3 coding sequence is TGTGCCAGTAGTATAGATTCTTACGGACAGGGCCTCAATGAAAAACTGTTTTTT.

The rearrangement links TRBV3-1 (or the pseudogene TRBV3-2) to TRBJ2-1; maybe TRBD1 (5 bases). Looked up from germline, CDR1 is LGHDT and CDR2 is YNNKEL (reference sequence). The CDR3 contains 15 residues. Trimming shortened V by 1 base and J by 6 bases, and 13 bases separated the two germline ends. This CDR3 reads CASSQGPDIINEQFF. In DNA, the CDR3 is TGTGCCAGCAGCCAAGGCCCGGACATAATCAATGAGCAGTTCTTC.

The chain recombines TRBV11-2 with TRBJ2-7; possibly TRBD1 for D (6 bases). CDR1 and CDR2 from the germline V gene are SGHAT and FQNNGV. Trimming removed 5 bases from V and 6 bases from J, with 17 bases in between. This CDR3 has 14 residues. CDR3 protein: CASSRIAPGAEQYF. CDR3 sequence (DNA): TGTGCCAGCAGCCGCATAGCCCCAGGGGCCGAGCAGTACTTC.

The gene calls are TRBV6-2 or TRBV6-3 and TRBJ1-4; 7 nucleotides match TRBD1. This CDR3 region has 16 residues. Looked up from germline, CDR1 is MNHEY and CDR2 is SVGEGT. Losses at the gene ends were 2 bases for V and 7 bases for J; bases not matched to a gene: 10. The CDR3 DNA sequence: TGTGCCAGCAGTTACCAACAGGGGACGGCGCCTGAAAAACTGTTTTTT. This translates into CASSYQQGTAPEKLFF.

V is TRBV5-1 and J is TRBJ2-3, with D perhaps matching TRBD2 (5 bases). This CDR3 contains 15 residues. Trimming removed 1 base from V and 0 bases from J, with 9 bases in between. Germline-derived CDR1 and CDR2 are SGHRS and YFSETQ. DNA of the CDR3: TGCGCCAGCAGCTTGCCCGGAGGAAGCACAGATACGCAGTATTTT. This encodes CASSLPGGSTDTQYF. The full variable domain, with the rest looked up from reference TRBV5-1 and TRBJ2-3, is KAGVTQTPRYLIKTRGQQVTLSCSPISGHRSVSWYQQTPGQGLQFLFEYFSETQRNKGNFPGRFSGRQFSNSRSEMNVSTLELGDSALYLCASSLPGGSTDTQYFGPGTRLTVL.

Concerning this clone: The sample has other DNA sequences that encode this CDR3 too. V and J are TRBV27 and TRBJ1-1; 7 bases line up with TRBD1. The CDR3 is 14 amino acids. In germline, CDR1 is MNHEY, CDR2 SMNVEV (reference sequence). J lost 1 base, V lost 5 bases, and 4 bases had no gene match. The CDR3 DNA sequence: TGTGCCAGCAGTCCACGGACAGGGAACACTGAAGCTTTCTTT. It codes for CASSPRTGNTEAFF.

A remark on this clone: A read error may produce the germline difference seen at one junction end. The CDR3 is CASSLTGGSSEAFF. The CDR3 bases are TGTGCCAGCAGCCTAACAGGGGGTTCCAGTGAAGCTTTCTTT. The chain uses TRBV7-3 and TRBJ1-1; 8 bases are shared with TRBD1. The CDR3 consists of 14 residues. Germline CDR1 and CDR2: SGHTA and FQGTGA. Using reference TRBV7-3 and TRBJ1-1 for the parts outside the CDR3, the full variable domain is GAGVSQTPSNKVTEKGKYVELRCDPISGHTALYWYRQSLGQGPEFLIYFQGTGAADDSGLPNDRFFAVRPEGSVSTLKIQRTERGDSAVYLCASSLTGGSSEAFFGQGTRLTVV.

The chain has TRBV19 and TRBJ1-1, with D possibly TRBD1 on 5 matching bases. Trimming took 2 bases from V and 0 from J, leaving 16 bases between them. CDR3 length: 17 amino acids. The germline V gene encodes CDR1 LNHDA and CDR2 SQIVND (reference sequence). The CDR3 DNA follows: TGTGCCAGTAGTATAAGGTCTACGAACAGGATGAACACTGAAGCTTTCTTT. This encodes CASSIRSTNRMNTEAFF.

DNA of the CDR3: TGTGCCAGCAGCCTAGGGACAGGATTTAACTATGGCTACACCTTC. It specifies CASSLGTGFNYGYTF. The V and J genes are TRBV7-9 and TRBJ1-2; 8 bases line up with TRBD1. Germline CDR1 reads SEHNR; CDR2 reads FQNEAQ (reference sequence). V lost 5 bases and J lost 1; bases outside the gene matches: 6. This CDR3 is 15 amino acids long.

The rearrangement uses TRBV11-2 and TRBJ1-4; TRBD1 matches at 7 bases. The germline gives CDR1 SGHAT, CDR2 FQNNGV. The J segment lost 13 bases and the V segment lost 1 base, leaving 15 bases of the junction unmatched. This CDR3 contains 16 residues. CDR3 sequence reads: CASSLGPGTDLEGLFF. The CDR3 DNA sequence: TGTGCCAGCAGCTTAGGGCCCGGGACAGACCTGGAAGGACTGTTTTTT.

This clone is a singleton in its sample. The CDR3 is CASSQDLTGGPYNEQFF. The DNA of the CDR3 is TGTGCCAGCAGCCAAGATCTGACGGGGGGGCCTTACAATGAGCAGTTCTTC. The chain couples TRBV4-2 to TRBJ2-1; 8 nucleotides line up with TRBD2. The CDR3 has 17 amino acids. Germline V gene data show CDR1 as LGHNA and CDR2 as YNFKEQ. After removal of 0 bases from V and 4 bases from J, the junction contained 8 bases not matched to a gene.

The chain carries TRBV7-9 and TRBJ1-6, with 9 positions matching TRBD1. From germline, CDR1 is SEHNR and CDR2 FQNEAQ (reference sequence). The CDR3 sequence is 18 residues long. J lost 2 bases, V lost 1 base, and 6 bases had no gene match. The CDR3 nucleotides are TGTGCCAGCAGCTTAGTCCCGGGACAGGGCGCCTATAATTCACCCCTCCACTTT. Translated: CASSLVPGQGAYNSPLHF.

This chain uses TRBV28 with TRBJ1-2, with D maybe TRBD1 (6 bases). Germline V gene lookup returns CDR1 MDHEN and CDR2 SYDVKM. V was pared by 1 base and J by 3 bases, with 21 bases between. The CDR3 length is 18 residues. The chain's CDR3 is CASSLYNYGQSGDYGYTF. The CDR3 coding sequence is TGTGCCAGCAGTTTATACAACTACGGACAGTCGGGTGACTATGGCTACACCTTC.

J is TRBJ2-3 and V is TRBV5-1; the match to TRBD1 covers 11 bases. Germline assignment: CDR1 SGHRS and CDR2 YFSETQ. This CDR3 has 15 amino acids. The junction had 3 bases not matched to a gene; V was cut back by 0 bases and J by 6 bases. The CDR3 loop is CASSLVGTGGDTQYF. In DNA form, the CDR3 reads TGCGCCAGCAGCTTGGTAGGGACAGGGGGGGATACGCAGTATTTT.

J is TRBJ1-4 and V is TRBV27, with no clear D. The V gene's germline CDR1 is MNHEY and CDR2 SMNVEV (reference sequence). The CDR3 is 14 amino acids. Trimming stripped 5 bases from V and 5 bases from J, with 12 bases between. CDR3 loop: CASSHEGGNEKLFF. In DNA, the CDR3 is TGTGCCAGCAGTCATGAGGGCGGAAATGAAAAACTGTTTTTT.

In this sample, this clone turned up once. The J gene is TRBJ2-2, the V gene TRBV6-6, with D tentatively TRBD2 (5 bases). Germline values: CDR1 MNHNY, CDR2 SVGAGI (reference sequence). Trimming pared 3 bases from V and 3 bases from J, leaving 11 bases between. The CDR3 contains 15 residues. The CDR3 DNA is TGTGCCAGCAGTTATTCGAGCGGCGACACCGGGGAGCTGTTTTTT. Its translation is CASSYSSGDTGELFF.

This clone showed up many times. The chain couples TRBV9 to TRBJ2-2; 8 nucleotides agree with TRBD2. Trimming cost V 0 bases and J 5 bases; bases outside gene matches: 3. This CDR3 has 15 residues. CDR1 and CDR2 (germline): SGDLS, YYNGEE. The CDR3 DNA is TGTGCCAGCAGCGTAGAACTAGCGGTGACCGGGGAGCTGTTTTTT. It codes for CASSVELAVTGELFF. The whole variable domain, filled in from reference TRBV9 and TRBJ2-2, reads DSGVTQTPKHLITATGQRVTLRCSPRSGDLSVYWYQQSLDQGLQFLIQYYNGEERAKGNILERFSAQQFPDLHSELNLSSLELGDSALYFCASSVELAVTGELFFGEGSRLTVL.